A single T cell receptor (beta chain) is shown here with its context. Its antigen is unknown. Added by template switching were UMIs that each held a 6-nucleotide sample barcode. After re-calling the 5' RACE reads, TCRdb lists one entry per CDR3 protein, DNA absent. The table lists some 440,000 distinct CDR3 sequences, with approximately 2.4% in the top ten. CDR1 and CDR2 (germline): LGHNA, YNFKEQ. This CDR3 region has 19 residues. This entry comes from a study of monozygotic twins with inflammatory bowel disease. Findings of the study overall: Repertoire similarity was not found to differ between concordant and discordant twins, possibly from limited power.

The origin of this receptor is a human donor with ulcerative colitis or Crohn's disease, or a healthy co-twin of an affected twin (not recorded which). Material for sequencing was blood. The chain recombines TRBV4-2 with TRBJ2-1; the TCRdb D gene call, TRBD1, has no DNA to confirm it. CDR3 residues: CASNKGQGDFGDSYNEQFF.